This entry is about one T cell receptor beta chain. This receptor's antigen is unknown. Qualities for individual bases were not recorded, and no much larger clone is one base off. These data come from a study of T cell responses to AZD1222 COVID-19 vaccine (dated by TCRdb to 2020 to 2023). For the study in its entirety: AZD1222 recipients with second doses at about 4 weeks or about 12 weeks were pooled, because spike-specific TCR depth and breadth did not differ between schedules. A total of just over 230 trial participants underwent TCR sequencing, of whom roughly 210 had received two doses of AZD1222 and 26 had received two doses of the MenACWY control vaccine. Trial participants were enrolled into age subgroups of 18-55, 56-69 and 70-plus years, which contained 148, 28 and 57 TCR-sequenced participants, respectively. Study-wide findings and limitations: Nearly half of unique spike-specific TCRs reportedly recognized epitopes outside regions mutated in the B.1.351 and B.1.1.7 variants. After two AZD1222 doses, both the breadth and the depth of spike-specific TCRs were significantly higher than at day 0 and than in MenACWY recipients. Conclusions about previously exposed vaccinees are limited, since just five to seven AZD1222 recipients were seropositive for SARS-CoV-2 at baseline. The vaccine-associated CD4 TCRs covered the entire spike protein, and the dominant responses fell in regions 160-218 and 743-854. Because no day 14 peak-response samples were available, repertoires were characterized only after the peak T cell response. The 56-69-year group was small, and its depth increase did not reach significance, likely because of low power. Participants were mostly white British, with more females than males. The authors suggested clonal diversity may have been underestimated.

The CDR3 regions of human TCRbeta chains were analyzed by immunosequencing. As for the authors' bioinformatics: TCRs in the repertoires were compared against a reference library of SARS-CoV-2-specific TCRs that had been generated with the MIRA antigen-specificity platform. Breadth meant the fraction of unique TCRs that were SARS-CoV-2-associated, whereas depth meant the fraction of total T cells that were SARS-CoV-2-associated. Using the MIRA data, every spike-specific TCR was mapped to the spike region that the TCR reacted to and assigned to either a CD4 or a CD8 class. Log10-transformed breadth and depth values were compared by one-way ANOVA with Sidak's multiple comparisons tests. The clones in this table, taken by TCRdb from immuneACCESS, are in-frame only. Not every clone is retained; where verified, under half of the shortfall comes from an unresolved V gene, and the cause of the rest is unknown. The DNA was the basis for D and trimming; V, J and clone size are from that table. This sample is represented by roughly 160,000 clones; around 94% of them were singletons. The top ten hold 0.64% of the sample.

In the germline V gene (reference sequence), CDR1 corresponds to SGHNT and CDR2 to YYREEE. Trimming at the junction amounts to 4 bases on V and 4 bases on J, and the germline ends lie 17 bases apart. Spanning cysteine to phenylalanine, the CDR3 consists of 15 amino acids. The entry retains the CDR3 DNA only, 45 bases that are in frame from base 1. The label giving this sample's time point can be read as: baseline before first vaccination. Vaccinee samples came from UK trials COV001 and COV002, including a single-blind randomized controlled phase 2/3 trial of AZD1222 (ChAdOx1 nCoV-19) in healthy adults. For TCRbeta chain sequencing, PBMC samples were collected from trial participants at day 0 and at day 28 after the second dose.

The sequences come from peripheral blood, collected on day 0 of AZD1222 vaccination. This sequence was found in an adult in good health. The sequence is built from TRBV5-4 and TRBJ2-5; TRBD2 could be the D gene, as 6 bases match. The nucleotide sequence reads as follows: TGTGCCAGCAGCCTTAGCGGTTCGACGGGAGAGACCCAGTACTTC. Translated, it gives CASSLSGSTGETQYF.